The source of this T cell receptor beta chain is a study of blood T cell repertoires in COVID-19 (dated by TCRdb to about 2020). As for the study more broadly: Samples from collaborators originated in the United States, Italy and Spain and spanned both the acute and convalescent phases of COVID-19. The material from the prospective study consisted of cDNA or gDNA derived from T cells, B-cell-depleted T cells, or PBMCs. Subjects who had been exposed to COVID-19, were actively infected with it, or had recovered from it provided the deeply sampled blood TCRbeta repertoires that made up the dataset. The repertoires were released in a freely available public database intended as a resource for research on the immune response to SARS-CoV-2. Samples came from the ongoing ImmuneRACE study (first 160 participants) plus 1,254 subjects from 6 global collaborators. Nearly every sample came with metadata listing a de-identified subject ID, COVID-19 status, age in years and sex. HLA class I and class II types, where available, came from metadata supplied by the sample provider rather than from assay-based typing. Overall study results and their limits: The quantity of clinical and demographic metadata differed by source and by participant and was supplied without curation.

Trimming removed 8 bases from V and 5 bases from J, leaving 15 bases between the germline ends. From the cysteine up to the phenylalanine, the CDR3 has a length of 14 residues. The CDR3 DNA has 42 bases and is translated from base 1. Per the germline V gene, SGHTA is the CDR1 and FQGTGA is the CDR2. Participants in the prospective study were enrolled through a virtual design, were aged about 18 to 100 years, and lived in roughly 24 United States geographic areas. To assign participants to cohorts, the prospective study relied on clinical history that participants themselves reported in a screening survey and a study questionnaire. For ImmuneRACE Cohort 3, a participant was defined as recovered based on two consecutive negative NP/OP PCR tests, clearance by a healthcare professional, or resolution of symptoms. Mobile phlebotomists in the prospective study collected whole blood, serum and a nasopharyngeal or oropharyngeal swab from every participant. Prospective study participants could optionally give additional blood draws and questionnaires over a roughly 2-month period. Blood samples from the prospective study were shipped frozen or at room temperature prior to DNA extraction.

Comment on this clone: Its antigen specificity is not known. It has no much larger one-base neighbor in the sample; base qualities were not kept.

TCRbeta CDR3 regions were amplified from genomic DNA by means of the immunoSEQ Assay, a bias-controlled multiplex PCR. The study's own analysis went as follows. Nucleated cell counts per sample were estimated from amplification of reference gene primers within the assay. To quantify the absolute abundance of each unique TCRbeta CDR3 rearrangement, sequence reads were collapsed and filtered. Productive Simpson clonality was computed per sample as the square root of Simpson's diversity index over productive rearrangements. This immuneACCESS table, as held by TCRdb, lists in-frame sequences with V and J called but not all clones. Of the missing ones, under half trace to an unresolved V gene in checked studies; the others have no known cause. The DNA gave D and trimming, while V, J and clone size come from that table. The sample records more than 150,000 clones, around 82% of which are singletons. The ten largest make up approximately 10% of the sample.

This receptor was obtained from a man aged 40-49 years who had recovered from COVID-19. Sequencing used PBMCs or T cells enriched from blood (not recorded which). The chain is made from TRBV7-3 and TRBJ2-2; 6 matching bases give a weak D call of TRBD1. The CDR3 in this case is CASRSGRGTGELFF. The bases are TGTGCCAGCCGATCGGGAAGGGGGACCGGGGAGCTGTTTTTT.